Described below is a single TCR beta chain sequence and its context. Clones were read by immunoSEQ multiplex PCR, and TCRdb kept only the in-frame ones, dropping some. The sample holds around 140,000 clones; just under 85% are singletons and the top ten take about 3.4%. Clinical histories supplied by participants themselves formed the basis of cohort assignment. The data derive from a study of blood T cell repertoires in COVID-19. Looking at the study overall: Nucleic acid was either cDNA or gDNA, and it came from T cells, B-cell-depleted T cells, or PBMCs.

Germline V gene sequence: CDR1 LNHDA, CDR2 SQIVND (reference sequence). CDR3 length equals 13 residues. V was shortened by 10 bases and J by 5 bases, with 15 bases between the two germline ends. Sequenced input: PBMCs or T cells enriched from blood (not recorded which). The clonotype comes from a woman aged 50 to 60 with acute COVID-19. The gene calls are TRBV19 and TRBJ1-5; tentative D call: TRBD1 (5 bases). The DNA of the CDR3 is TGTGCCACCAATTCCCGGGACTATCAGCCCCAGCATTTT. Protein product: CATNSRDYQPQHF. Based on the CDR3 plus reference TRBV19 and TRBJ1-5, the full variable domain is DGGITQSPKYLFRKEGQNVTLSCEQNLNHDAMYWYRQDPGQGLRLIYYSQIVNDFQKGDIAEGYSVSREKKESFPLTVTSAQKNPTAFYLCATNSRDYQPQHFGDGTRLSIL.